This T cell receptor (beta chain) is from a study of beta chain features in type 1 diabetes. Study at large: Researchers looked at approximately 110,000,000 sorted cells across all samples.

Of note for this clone: Its target is unknown.

J gave up 7 bases and V 5 bases, and 6 bases lay outside the gene matches. The CDR3 has 14 residues. Per germline, CDR1 MNHEY and CDR2 SMNVEV (reference sequence). Study results and limitations: Patients showed naive, central memory and Treg TCRB repertoires that appeared more similar than those of healthy donors. Whether TCRB rearrangement is influenced by HLA type went unresolved here. Sequencing from cDNA could over-represent high-TCR-expressing cells. Among all four CD4+ subsets, Type 1 diabetes patients had TCRB CDR3s that were moderately but significantly shorter.

The isolated RNA, all of it, was reverse transcribed, so expressed TCRB transcripts were what got sequenced. Measured with immunoSEQ multiplex PCR; TCRdb has only the in-frame clones, and not every one. The table records 200,000 to 300,000 clones, 14% of them present only once. The TCR originated in a man younger than 45 with type 1 diabetes. The chain uses TRBV27 and TRBJ1-4; TRBD1 matches 8 bases. The sequenced material came from naive CD4+ T cells from blood. The CDR3 spells CASSLDRDREKLFF. DNA for the CDR3: TGTGCCAGCAGTCTGGACAGGGACCGTGAAAAACTGTTTTTT. The variable domain in full, with the rest retrieved from reference TRBV27 and TRBJ1-4, is EAQVTQNPRYLITVTGKKLTVTCSQNMNHEYMSWYRQDPGLGLRQIYYSMNVEVTDKGDVPEGYKVSRKEKRNFPLILESPSPNQTSLYFCASSLDRDREKLFFGSGTQLSVL.